The rows below give T cell receptor beta chains drawn from one sample of a study of cytomegalovirus exposure and HLA in healthy donors. Some clones are missing from TCRdb's copy, which holds only in-frame ones; the method was immunoSEQ multiplex PCR. Here the sample spans about 200,000 clones, over 60% being singletons. The sample was PBMCs. The receptor source for this set is a man aged 35-49 years in good health and CMV-seronegative. Both conserved end residues are part of each CDR3. A D gene is named only where the DNA matches it firmly. Expanded clones get a size class; other rows say once, few or many, or leave the size out.

TRBJ2-7	TRBV11-2	NA	NA	TGTGCCAGCAGCTTAAACGGGGAGCGCGAGCAGTACTTC	CASSLNGEREQYF
TRBJ2-2	TRBV19	TRBD1	NA	TGTGCCAGTAGTGCCAGGACAGGGACCGGGGAGCTGTTTTTT	CASSARTGTGELFF
TRBJ2-5	TRBV7-3	NA	few	TGTGCCAGCAGCCCCGCGGGGCGCGGGACGTTCCAAGAGACCCAGTACTTC	CASSPAGRGTFQETQYF
TRBJ2-5	TRBV4-3	NA	NA	TGCGCCAGCAGCCGCGACCGGGTAAGGGAGACCCAGTACTTC	CASSRDRVRETQYF
TRBJ1-1	TRBV4-3	NA	NA	TGCGCCAGCGGACTGTATGGCACTGAAGCTTTCTTT	CASGLYGTEAFF
TRBJ1-6	TRBV7-9	NA	once	TGTGCCAGCAGCTCCCTTGAGAATTCACCCCTCCACTTT	CASSSLENSPLHF
TRBJ2-7	TRBV7-6	TRBD2	NA	TGTGCCAGCAGCTTAGTAGCGGGGGGTTCTGGGTCCTCCTACGAGCAGTACTTC	CASSLVAGGSGSSYEQYF
TRBJ2-1	TRBV19	TRBD2	few	TGTGCCAGTAGCGGTGGGTCGACGGGAGGGCTTGAGCAGTTCTTC	CASSGGSTGGLEQFF
TRBJ2-1	TRBV13	NA	NA	TGTGCCAGCAGCTCAGGACTGGTCAATGAGCAGTTCTTC	CASSSGLVNEQFF
TRBJ2-1	TRBV27	NA	NA	TGTGCCAGCAGGACGGGGTCAGCCTACAATGAGCAGTTCTTC	CASRTGSAYNEQFF
TRBJ2-7	TRBV15	TRBD2	NA	TGTGCCACCAGCAGAGGGGGCCTAGCGGGAGGCTACTACGAGCAATACTTC	CATSRGGLAGGYYEQYF
TRBJ1-1	TRBV2	TRBD1	NA	TGTGCCAGCAGTGGACAGGGGGCATGGTTGAAGGCTGAAGCTTTCTTT	CASSGQGAWLKAEAFF
TRBJ1-2	TRBV18	NA	NA	TGTGCCAGCTCACCAAGCCGGGGAAATGGCTACACCTTC	CASSPSRGNGYTF
TRBJ2-1	TRBV7-3	NA	NA	TGTGCCAGCAGCTTAGGGGGGAGAGGTGAGCAGTTCTTC	CASSLGGRGEQFF
TRBJ2-1	TRBV7-3	NA	once	TGTGCCAGCAGCTTATCCGATACCAGCTACAATGAGCAGTTCTTC	CASSLSDTSYNEQFF
TRBJ2-2	TRBV7-3	NA	NA	TGTGCCAGCAGCTTAAGTCCTAGCGACGCGCAAAACACCGGGGAGCTGTTTTTT	CASSLSPSDAQNTGELFF
TRBJ2-1	TRBV2	TRBD2	NA	TGTGCCAGCAGTGGTACAGGGGTGGCTAGCGGGAGGGCCTACAATGAGCAGTTCTTC	CASSGTGVASGRAYNEQFF
TRBJ2-1	TRBV27	TRBD1	once	TGTGCCTCCCAGGACGGGACAGGGACATACAATGAGCAGTTCTTC	CASQDGTGTYNEQFF
TRBJ2-1	TRBV11-1	TRBD2	few	TGTGCCAGCAGCTCTTGGACTAGCGAAAATGAGCAGTTCTTC	CASSSWTSENEQFF
TRBJ1-2	TRBV11-2	NA	few	TGTGCCAGCAGCTTAGATCGGGTCAGCTATGGCTACACCTTC	CASSLDRVSYGYTF
TRBJ1-2	TRBV15	TRBD1	NA	TGTGCCACCAGCAGAGATTCACTCAGAGGGGGACAGGGAGATGGCTACACCTTC	CATSRDSLRGGQGDGYTF
TRBJ2-5	TRBV13	TRBD2	NA	TGTGCCAGCAGCACTCTAGCGGGCTACCAAGAGACCCAGTACTTC	CASSTLAGYQETQYF
TRBJ2-3	TRBV15	NA	NA	TGTGCCACCAGCAGAGATCCAGATGCTAGCACAGATACGCAGTATTTT	CATSRDPDASTDTQYF
TRBJ2-1	TRBV30	NA	once	TGTGCCTGGGGGGCGCATTCAGGCAATGAGCAGTTCTTC	CAWGAHSGNEQFF
TRBJ2-3	TRBV25-1	NA	NA	TGTGCCAGTCAGGTAGGAGGGATCACAGATACGCAGTATTTT	CASQVGGITDTQYF
TRBJ2-3	TRBV5-4	TRBD2	NA	TGTGCCAGCAGCTTGCTTGGGACTAGCGGGAGCCGGGCAGATACGCAGTATTTT	CASSLLGTSGSRADTQYF
TRBJ2-3	TRBV9	NA	NA	TGTGCCAGCAGCGCTCACAGGGTTACAGATACGCAGTATTTT	CASSAHRVTDTQYF
TRBJ2-7	TRBV6-1	NA	NA	TGTGCCAGCAGCGAGATAGCGAGATTCTACGAGCAGTACTTC	CASSEIARFYEQYF
TRBJ2-1	TRBV18	TRBD2	NA	TGTGCCAGCTCACCAACCGGGGGGTTAGCTGAGCAGTTCTTC	CASSPTGGLAEQFF